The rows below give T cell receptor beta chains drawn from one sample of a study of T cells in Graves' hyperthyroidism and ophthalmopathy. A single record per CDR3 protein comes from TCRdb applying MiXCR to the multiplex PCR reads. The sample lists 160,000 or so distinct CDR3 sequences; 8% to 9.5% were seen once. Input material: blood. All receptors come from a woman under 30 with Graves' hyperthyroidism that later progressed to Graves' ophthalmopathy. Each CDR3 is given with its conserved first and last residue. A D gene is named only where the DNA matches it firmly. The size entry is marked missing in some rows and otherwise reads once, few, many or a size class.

CDR3 DNA: TGTGCCAGCAGCCAAGCGGCGTTGAGCTCCTACAATGAGCAGTTCTTC; CDR3 protein: CASSQAALSSYNEQFF; V gene: TRBV14; clone size: many; J gene: TRBJ2-1; D gene: .
CDR3 DNA: TGTGCCAGCAGCCAACGGGGGGGGCACTCTGGAAACACCATATATTTT; CDR3 protein: CASSQRGGHSGNTIYF; V gene: TRBV3-1; clone size: .; J gene: TRBJ1-3; D gene: .
CDR3 DNA: TGTGCCAGCTCACCGTTTCAGGCGTTCGGAGGGCAAGGAAACACCATATATTTT; CDR3 protein: CASSPFQAFGGQGNTIYF; V gene: TRBV18; clone size: .; J gene: TRBJ1-3; D gene: .
CDR3 DNA: TGCGCCAGCAGCCAGCAGACGCGGGGGCCGAACAATGAGCAGTTCTTC; CDR3 protein: CASSQQTRGPNNEQFF; V gene: TRBV4-1; clone size: few; J gene: TRBJ2-1; D gene: .
CDR3 DNA: TGTGCCAGCAGCACGGGACAAAAGTCCTACGAGCAGTACTTC; CDR3 protein: CASSTGQKSYEQYF; V gene: TRBV6-1; clone size: few; J gene: TRBJ2-7; D gene: .
CDR3 DNA: TGTGCCAGCAGTGACTCGACTAGCAATGAGCAGTTCTTC; CDR3 protein: CASSDSTSNEQFF; V gene: TRBV6-4; clone size: few; J gene: TRBJ2-1; D gene: .
CDR3 DNA: TGCAGCTCGATTGGACTAGCGTTTAGCACAGATACGCAGTATTTT; CDR3 protein: CSSIGLAFSTDTQYF; V gene: TRBV20-1; clone size: many; J gene: TRBJ2-3; D gene: TRBD2
CDR3 DNA: TGTGCCTGGAGTGAGGGTATGACCTACGAGCAGTACTTC; CDR3 protein: CAWSEGMTYEQYF; V gene: TRBV30; clone size: many; J gene: TRBJ2-7; D gene: .
CDR3 DNA: TGTGCCAGCAGCCCCCCGGGGGAAGTGACCCAGTACTTC; CDR3 protein: CASSPPGEVTQYF; V gene: TRBV7-3; clone size: many; J gene: TRBJ2-5; D gene: .
CDR3 DNA: TGTGCCAGCAGCCGGGCCGGGGAGACCCAGTACTTC; CDR3 protein: CASSRAGETQYF; V gene: TRBV7-2; clone size: many; J gene: TRBJ2-5; D gene: .
CDR3 DNA: TGTGCCTGGAGTGACAGGGAGGACTATGGCTACACCTTC; CDR3 protein: CAWSDREDYGYTF; V gene: TRBV30; clone size: many; J gene: TRBJ1-2; D gene: .
CDR3 DNA: TGTGCCAGCAGCTTGGCCTTTTTCTCGGAGAACACTGAAGCTTTCTTT; CDR3 protein: CASSLAFFSENTEAFF; V gene: TRBV5-8; clone size: many; J gene: TRBJ1-1; D gene: .
CDR3 DNA: TGTGCCAGCAGCACAACTAGCGGGAGGGCCCTCGCCGGGGAGCTGTTTTTT; CDR3 protein: CASSTTSGRALAGELFF; V gene: TRBV5-5; clone size: .; J gene: TRBJ2-2; D gene: TRBD2
CDR3 DNA: TGTGCCAGCAGCTTAGATTTGGGGGGTGCTGCTGAAGCTTTCTTT; CDR3 protein: CASSLDLGGAAEAFF; V gene: TRBV11-2; clone size: many; J gene: TRBJ1-1; D gene: .
CDR3 DNA: TGTGCCAGTAAGGACCTCCGGGACGAGCAGTACTTC; CDR3 protein: CASKDLRDEQYF; V gene: TRBV6-1; clone size: many; J gene: TRBJ2-7; D gene: .
CDR3 DNA: TGCAGTGCTTTAGTATACGGGAGAAGTGGACGGAATGAGCAGTTCTTC; CDR3 protein: CSALVYGRSGRNEQFF; V gene: TRBV20-1; clone size: .; J gene: TRBJ2-1; D gene: .
CDR3 DNA: TGTGCCAGCAGCCCTGGGACTAGCGGGAGCTTGGGATACAATGAGCAGTTCTTC; CDR3 protein: CASSPGTSGSLGYNEQFF; V gene: TRBV11-2; clone size: .; J gene: TRBJ2-1; D gene: TRBD2